A selection of T cell receptor beta chains follows, all from one sample in a study of technical replicates of blood from a few donors. The protocol was immunoSEQ multiplex PCR, while the TCRdb copy is restricted to in-frame clones and leaves out a portion. This sample has approximately 79,000 clones, with approximately 95% found just once. The sample taken for sequencing was T cells isolated from PBMCs. These receptors all stem from a human donor in good health. The CDR3 runs from the conserved cysteine through the conserved F or W.

TRBV11-3	TRBJ2-3	CASSLRLEGDTQYF
TRBV18	TRBJ1-2	CASSSLYGYTF
TRBV29-1	TRBJ1-1	CSVEVDRGEEAFF
TRBV11-3	TRBJ1-3	CASSPHPTWNTIYF
TRBV4-2	TRBJ2-1	CASSQTTFRGNEQFF
TRBV10-1	TRBJ2-7	CASSEGSEQYF
TRBV5-1	TRBJ2-4	CASSLDRADIQYF
TRBV7-3	TRBJ2-1	CASSLTRMSYNEQFF
TRBV2	TRBJ2-5	CASSANNGYQETQYF
TRBV5-6	TRBJ2-7	CASSLVVRTGTGDHEQYF
TRBV7-2	TRBJ1-2	CASSLRPHGRAYGYTF